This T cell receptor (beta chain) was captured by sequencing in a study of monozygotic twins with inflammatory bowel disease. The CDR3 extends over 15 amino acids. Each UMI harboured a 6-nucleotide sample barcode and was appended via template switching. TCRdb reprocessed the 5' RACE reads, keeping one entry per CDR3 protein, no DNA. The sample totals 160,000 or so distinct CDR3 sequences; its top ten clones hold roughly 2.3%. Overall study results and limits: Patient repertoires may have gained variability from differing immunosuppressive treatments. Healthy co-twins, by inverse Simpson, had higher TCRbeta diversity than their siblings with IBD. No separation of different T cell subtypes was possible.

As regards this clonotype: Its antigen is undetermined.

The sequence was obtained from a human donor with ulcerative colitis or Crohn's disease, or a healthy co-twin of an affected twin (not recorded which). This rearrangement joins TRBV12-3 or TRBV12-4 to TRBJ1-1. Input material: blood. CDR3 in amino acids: CASSFTAALNTEAFF.